Described below is a single T cell receptor beta chain sequence and its context. This entry comes from a study of cytomegalovirus exposure and HLA in healthy donors. Study information: Researchers previously reported finding 90 million to 120 million unique TCR beta sequences from about 179 million T cells.

Trimming removed 0 bases from V and 3 bases from J, with 15 bases in between. The CDR3 loop spans 16 amino acids. Germline V gene data show CDR1 as SGHRS and CDR2 as YFSETQ. It was with 60 Vbeta and 13 Jbeta primers that the PCR ran. Clones were read by immunoSEQ multiplex PCR, and TCRdb kept only the in-frame ones, dropping some. The repertoire holds 80,000 to 130,000 clones, with roughly three quarters as singletons. The TCR was taken from a woman aged 45-60 years in good health and CMV-seropositive. Sequencing was done on a sample of PBMCs. The gene calls are TRBV5-1 and TRBJ1-1; tentative D call: TRBD1 (6 bases). CDR3: CASSLDSRQVHTEAFF. CDR3 nucleotide sequence: TGCGCCAGCAGCTTGGATTCCCGACAGGTCCACACTGAAGCTTTCTTT.